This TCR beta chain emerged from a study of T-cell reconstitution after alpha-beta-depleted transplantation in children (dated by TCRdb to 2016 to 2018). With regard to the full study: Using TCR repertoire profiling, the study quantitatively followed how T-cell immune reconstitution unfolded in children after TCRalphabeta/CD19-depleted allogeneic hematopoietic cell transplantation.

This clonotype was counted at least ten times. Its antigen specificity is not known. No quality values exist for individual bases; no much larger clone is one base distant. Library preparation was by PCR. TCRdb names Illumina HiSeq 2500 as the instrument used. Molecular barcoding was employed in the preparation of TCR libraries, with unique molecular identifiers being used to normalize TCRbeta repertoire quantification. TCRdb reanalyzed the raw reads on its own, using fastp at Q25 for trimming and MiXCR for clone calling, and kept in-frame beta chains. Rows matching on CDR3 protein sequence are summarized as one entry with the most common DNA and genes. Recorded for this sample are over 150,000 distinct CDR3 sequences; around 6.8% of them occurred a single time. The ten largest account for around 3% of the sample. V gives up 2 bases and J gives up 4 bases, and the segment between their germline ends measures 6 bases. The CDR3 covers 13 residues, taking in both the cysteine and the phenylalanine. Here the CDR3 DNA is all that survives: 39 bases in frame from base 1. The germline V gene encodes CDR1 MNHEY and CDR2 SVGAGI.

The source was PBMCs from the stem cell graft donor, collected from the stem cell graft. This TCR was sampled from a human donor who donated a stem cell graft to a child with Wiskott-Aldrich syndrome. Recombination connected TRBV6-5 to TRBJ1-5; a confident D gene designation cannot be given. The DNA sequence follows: TGTGCCAGCAGTTACCGACGGAATCAGCCCCAGCATTTT. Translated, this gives CASSYRRNQPQHF.